This entry concerns a single T cell receptor beta chain. The antigen remains unidentified. This entry comes from a study of T cell responses to AZD1222 COVID-19 vaccine. Whole-study findings and limits: Spike-specific TCR breadth rose after two AZD1222 doses, and depth rose as well.

The assay was immunoSEQ multiplex PCR, and TCRdb's table has in-frame clones only and misses some. The table has fewer than 150,000 clones, nearly 90% seen once. CDR1 and CDR2 from the germline V gene are SGHRS and YFSETQ. The CDR3 is 15 amino acids. The V and J ends lost 7 bases and 0 bases respectively, with 16 bases between them. This TCR was recovered from an adult who received the AZD1222 COVID-19 vaccine. The source was peripheral blood, collected 28 days after the second AZD1222 dose. This sequence joins TRBV5-1 and TRBJ1-2; unclear D gene. The CDR3 spells CASSTLDGANYGYTF. CDR3 nucleotide sequence: TGCGCCAGCTCAACACTGGACGGAGCTAACTATGGCTACACCTTC.